Listed below are T cell receptor beta chains from one sample, sequenced in a study of beta chain features in type 1 diabetes. Assay: immunoSEQ multiplex PCR; the TCRdb copy retains only in-frame clones and omits some. The top ten hold 0.065% to 0.095% of the sample, which has about 230,000 clones, 15% to 20% seen once. The sequenced sample was naive CD4+ T cells from blood. The receptor set was obtained from a man aged 25 to 40 with type 1 diabetes. Both conserved end residues are part of each CDR3. Each record gives: D gene, clone size, V gene, J gene, CDR3 protein, CDR3 DNA. D genes are given only for firm matches. Not every row has a clone size; where given, it reads once, few, many or a size class.

>TRBD2|.|TRBV7-9|TRBJ2-1
CASSLQREGNEQFF
TGTGCCAGCAGCTTACAGCGGGAAGGCAATGAGCAGTTCTTC
>.|few|TRBV4-1|TRBJ1-1
CASSQDWGNMNTEAFF
TGCGCCAGCAGCCAAGACTGGGGCAACATGAACACTGAAGCTTTCTTT
>TRBD2|.|TRBV6-1|TRBJ2-7
CASSGIASGSTYEQYF
TGTGCCAGCAGTGGTATAGCTAGCGGCAGTACCTACGAGCAGTACTTC
>TRBD1|.|TRBV7-8|TRBJ2-3
CASSLDRASSGTDTQYF
TGTGCCAGCAGCCTAGACAGGGCTTCTTCGGGGACAGATACGCAGTATTTT
>.|.|TRBV25-1|TRBJ1-2
CASSENMANYGYTF
TGTGCCAGCAGTGAAAATATGGCTAACTATGGCTACACCTTC
>.|.|TRBV2|TRBJ2-2
CASSPYGELFF
TGTGCCAGCAGTCCCTACGGGGAGCTGTTTTTT
>.|.|TRBV7-9|TRBJ2-7
CASSPVSRANYEQYF
TGTGCCAGCAGCCCTGTCTCCCGGGCCAACTACGAGCAGTACTTC
>.|few|TRBV10-3|TRBJ2-3
CAITDSTDTQYF
TGTGCCATCACCGACAGCACAGATACGCAGTATTTT
>TRBD2|few|TRBV28|TRBJ2-1
CASSPLSSGGYNEQFF
TGTGCCAGCAGTCCACTGTCCAGCGGGGGCTACAATGAGCAGTTCTTC
>.|.|TRBV15|TRBJ2-1
CATSSRSRDREYNEQFF
TGTGCCACCAGCTCAAGGTCCCGGGACCGAGAATACAATGAGCAGTTCTTC
>TRBD2|.|TRBV7-9|TRBJ2-3
CASSSPVTSGAGTDTQYF
TGTGCCAGCAGCTCCCCCGTTACTAGCGGAGCCGGCACAGATACGCAGTATTTT
>.|.|TRBV27|TRBJ1-2
CASRYTGRASNYGYTF
TGTGCCAGCAGATATACCGGCAGGGCCTCAAACTATGGCTACACCTTC
>.|.|TRBV30|TRBJ2-7
CAWSAQGNEQYF
TGTGCCTGGAGTGCACAGGGTAACGAGCAGTACTTC
>.|.|TRBV4-1|TRBJ2-4
CASSQGARNIQYF
TGCGCCAGCAGCCAAGGGGCTAGAAACATTCAGTACTTC
>TRBD2|.|TRBV7-2|TRBJ2-1
CAGGAGGGDEQFF
TGTGCCGGAGGCGCGGGAGGAGGCGATGAGCAGTTCTTC
>.|few|TRBV11-2|TRBJ2-2
CASSPIARPGELFF
TGTGCCAGCAGCCCCATAGCCAGGCCCGGGGAGCTGTTTTTT
>.|few|TRBV7-9|TRBJ2-7
CASSPQLLTYEQYF
TGTGCCAGCAGCCCCCAACTGCTCACCTACGAGCAGTACTTC
>TRBD2|.|TRBV28|TRBJ2-1
CASMPVAGGANEQFF
TGTGCCAGCATGCCCGTAGCGGGAGGGGCCAATGAGCAGTTCTTC
>TRBD1|.|TRBV19|TRBJ1-2
CASSAPGTAAYGYTF
TGTGCCAGTAGTGCCCCCGGGACAGCCGCCTATGGCTACACCTTC
>.|.|TRBV6-6|TRBJ2-1
CASSPLASASYNEQFF
TGTGCCAGCAGTCCCTTAGCGTCAGCGAGCTACAATGAGCAGTTCTTC
>.|few|TRBV5-1|TRBJ2-5
CASSLGPSQETQYF
TGCGCCAGCAGCTTGGGGCCATCTCAAGAGACCCAGTACTTC
>.|few|TRBV29-1|TRBJ2-3
CSVGRGPSGDTQYF
TGCAGCGTTGGAAGGGGCCCGTCCGGCGATACGCAGTATTTT
>TRBD2|.|TRBV7-2|TRBJ2-7
CASSFQSGSYEQYF
TGTGCCAGCAGCTTCCAAAGCGGGAGCTACGAGCAGTACTTC
>TRBD2|few|TRBV9|TRBJ2-1
CASSVTGTSGREGNEQFF
TGTGCCAGCAGCGTGACCGGGACTAGCGGGAGGGAGGGCAATGAGCAGTTCTTC
>.|.|TRBV2|TRBJ1-5
CASSGPPQHF
TGTGCCAGCAGTGGGCCGCCCCAGCATTTT
>.|.|TRBV5-1|TRBJ2-5
CASSLLGRVEGETQYF
TGCGCCAGCAGCTTGTTGGGCAGGGTCGAAGGAGAGACCCAGTACTTC
>.|.|TRBV2|TRBJ1-5
CASSPSGQLQPQHF
TGTGCCAGCAGTCCCAGCGGACAGTTGCAGCCCCAGCATTTT
>.|.|TRBV5-4|TRBJ1-3
CASSLAGAGSSGNTIYF
TGTGCCAGCAGCTTGGCCGGGGCGGGCTCCTCTGGAAACACCATATATTTT
>.|.|TRBV11-2|TRBJ2-1
CASSTGQPTLFYEQFF
TGTGCCAGCAGCACTGGACAGCCTACCCTCTTCTATGAGCAGTTCTTC